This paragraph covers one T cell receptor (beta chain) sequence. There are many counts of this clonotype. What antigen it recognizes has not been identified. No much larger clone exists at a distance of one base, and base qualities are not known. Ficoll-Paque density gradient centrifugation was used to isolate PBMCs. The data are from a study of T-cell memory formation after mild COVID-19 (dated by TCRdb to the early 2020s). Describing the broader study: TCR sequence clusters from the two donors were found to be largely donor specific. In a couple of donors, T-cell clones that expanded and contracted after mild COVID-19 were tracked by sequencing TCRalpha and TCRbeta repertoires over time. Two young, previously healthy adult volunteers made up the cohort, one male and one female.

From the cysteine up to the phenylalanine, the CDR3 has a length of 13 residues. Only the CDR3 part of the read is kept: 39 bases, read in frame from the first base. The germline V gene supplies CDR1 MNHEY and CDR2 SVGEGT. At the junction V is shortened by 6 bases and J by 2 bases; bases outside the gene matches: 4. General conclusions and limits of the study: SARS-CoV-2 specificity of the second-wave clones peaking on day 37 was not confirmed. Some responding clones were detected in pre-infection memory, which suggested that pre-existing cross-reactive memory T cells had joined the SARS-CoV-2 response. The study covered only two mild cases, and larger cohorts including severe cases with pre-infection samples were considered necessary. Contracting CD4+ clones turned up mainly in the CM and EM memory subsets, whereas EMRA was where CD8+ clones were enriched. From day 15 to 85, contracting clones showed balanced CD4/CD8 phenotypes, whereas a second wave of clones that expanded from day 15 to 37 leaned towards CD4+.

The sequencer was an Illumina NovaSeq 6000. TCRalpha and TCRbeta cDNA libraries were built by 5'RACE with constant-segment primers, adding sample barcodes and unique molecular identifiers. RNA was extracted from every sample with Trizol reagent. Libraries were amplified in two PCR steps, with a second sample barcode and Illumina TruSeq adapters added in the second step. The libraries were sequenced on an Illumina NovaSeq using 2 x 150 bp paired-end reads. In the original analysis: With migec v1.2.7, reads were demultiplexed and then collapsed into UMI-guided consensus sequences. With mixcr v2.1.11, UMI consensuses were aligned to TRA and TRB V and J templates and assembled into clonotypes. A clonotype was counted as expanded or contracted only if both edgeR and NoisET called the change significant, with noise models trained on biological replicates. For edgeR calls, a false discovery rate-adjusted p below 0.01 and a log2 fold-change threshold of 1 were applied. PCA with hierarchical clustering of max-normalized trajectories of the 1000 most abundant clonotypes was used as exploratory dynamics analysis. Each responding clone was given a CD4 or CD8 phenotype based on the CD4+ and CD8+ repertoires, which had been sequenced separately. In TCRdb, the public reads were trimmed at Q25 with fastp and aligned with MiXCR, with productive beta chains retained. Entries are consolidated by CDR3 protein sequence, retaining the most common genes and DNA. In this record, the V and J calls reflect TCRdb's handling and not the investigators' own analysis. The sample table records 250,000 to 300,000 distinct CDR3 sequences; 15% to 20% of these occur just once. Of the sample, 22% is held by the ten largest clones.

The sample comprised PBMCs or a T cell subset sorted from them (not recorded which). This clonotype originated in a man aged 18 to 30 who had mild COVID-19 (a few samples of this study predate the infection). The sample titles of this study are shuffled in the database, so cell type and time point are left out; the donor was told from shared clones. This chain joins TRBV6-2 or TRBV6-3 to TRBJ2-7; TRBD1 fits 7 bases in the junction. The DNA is TGTGCCAGCAGCCGCGGACAGGCCTACGAGCAGTACTTC. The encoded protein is CASSRGQAYEQYF.